Presented here are 14 T cell receptor beta chains from one specimen sequenced in a study of spatial heterogeneity in lung cancer. Time point meaning: sample taken at primary tumor resection. Researchers sequenced whole RNA taken from tumor, nontumor lung or frozen PBMC without sorting. TCRdb reanalysed the 5' RACE reads using MiXCR and keeps one entry per CDR3 protein. The data hold under 15,000 distinct CDR3 sequences, with 3.5% to 4.5% observed a single time. Sequences were derived from PBMCs, sampled at surgery. These TCRs come from a male donor with early-stage non-small cell lung cancer.

In this sample, this clonotype turned up many times. For a library built for alpha chains, this beta chain is a stray read; little rests on its size. The chain is built from TRBV20-1 and TRBJ2-3; TRBD2 matches 12 bases. The CDR3 extends over 14 amino acids. Per the germline V gene, CDR1 is DFQATT and CDR2 is SNEGSKA (reference sequence). J was trimmed by 4 bases and V by 3 bases; bases with no gene match: 2. CDR3 region: CSARRTSGADTQYF. CDR3 nucleotides: TGCAGTGCTAGGAGGACTAGCGGGGCAGATACGCAGTATTTT.

This clonotype was counted many times. With the library built for alpha chains, this beta chain is off target and its frequency is not meaningful. The CDR3 DNA follows: TGTGCCAGCAGCCTCGGCCGGGGTACAGAGACCCAGTACTTC. Protein: CASSLGRGTETQYF. This sequence joins TRBV2 and TRBJ2-5; maybe TRBD2 (5 bases). The V and J ends lost 6 bases and 4 bases respectively, with 15 bases between them. CDR3 size: 14 residues. Germline V gene lookup returns CDR1 SNHLY and CDR2 FYNNEI. Combining the CDR3 with reference TRBV2 and TRBJ2-5 gives the whole variable domain EPEVTQTPSHQVTQMGQEVILRCVPISNHLYFYWYRQILGQKVEFLVSFYNNEISEKSEIFDDQFSVERPDGSNFTLKIRSTKLEDSAMYFCASSLGRGTETQYFGPGTRLLVL.

This clonotype appeared many times. A library made for alpha chains picked up this beta chain off target, so its size means little. The chain joins TRBV28 to TRBJ1-2; D gene uncertain. Between the trimmed V and J ends, which lost 3 bases and 0 bases, there was a span of 8 bases. CDR3 length: 14 amino acids. Germline V CDR1 and CDR2: MDHEN, SYDVKM. The CDR3 coding sequence is TGTGCCAGCAGTTTGGGTGTGGCTAACTATGGCTACACCTTC. Protein sequence: CASSLGVANYGYTF.

Regarding this clonotype: This could be a read error, since a much larger clone is one nucleotide away. This beta chain is a stray sequence in a library constructed for alpha chains; its clone size is not meaningful. J is TRBJ2-1 and V is TRBV12-3 or TRBV12-4; possibly TRBD2 for D (6 bases). The CDR3 totals 16 residues. CDR3 sequence: CASSLPGLISYYEQFF. The CDR3 coding sequence is TGTGCCAGCAGTTTACCGGGACTCATCTCCTACTATGAGCAGTTCTTC.

This clonotype was seen at least ten times. Since the library was made to target alpha chains, this beta chain is a stray read and its abundance is not meaningful. The chain joins TRBV5-6 to TRBJ2-2; 7 bases agree with TRBD1. Germline V CDR1 and CDR2: SGHDT, YYEEEE. After removal of 3 bases from V and 4 bases from J, the junction contained 6 bases not matched to a gene. This CDR3 region has 15 residues. CDR3 in amino acids: CASSYTGARTGELFF. CDR3 bases: TGTGCCAGCAGCTACACAGGGGCGCGCACCGGGGAGCTGTTTTTT.

Of note for this clonotype: The library was designed around alpha chains, so this beta chain is a stray read whose abundance carries little weight. The gene calls are TRBV3-1 and TRBJ2-3; D call uncertain. CDR3 size: 12 residues. Germline-derived CDR1 and CDR2 are LGHDT and YNNKEL (reference sequence). V was clipped by 1 base and J by 3 bases, with 2 bases between them. CDR3 residues: CASSQGTDTQYF. The DNA of the CDR3 is TGTGCCAGCAGCCAAGGAACAGATACGCAGTATTTT.

In its sample, this clonotype was seen many times. With the library built for alpha chains, this beta chain is off target and its frequency is not meaningful. The chain carries TRBV9 and TRBJ2-1, with 9 bases identical to TRBD1. The germline CDR1 and CDR2 sequences are SGDLS and YYNGEE. V gave up 5 bases and J gave up 7 bases; unmatched junction bases: 13. This CDR3 spans 16 amino acids. CDR3 in amino acids: CASSIQGAPGGNEQFF. The CDR3 DNA reads as TGTGCCAGCAGTATACAGGGGGCGCCTGGTGGGAATGAGCAGTTCTTC.

This clonotype was counted many times. This beta chain was picked up by a library intended for alpha chains and is off target, so its count carries little meaning. The rearrangement uses TRBV5-6 and TRBJ1-6, with D hard to call. Per germline, CDR1 SGHDT and CDR2 YYEEEE. The CDR3 sequence is 12 residues long. V was pared by 9 bases and J by 8 bases, with 12 bases between. CDR3 region: CATSTEDSPLHF. The CDR3 DNA reads as TGTGCCACCTCCACGGAGGATTCACCCCTCCACTTT.

This clonotype was detected ten times or more. This beta chain is an unintended read in a library built for alpha chains; its size means little. This rearrangement joins TRBV7-8 to TRBJ2-7; no definite D call. The germline CDR1 and CDR2 sequences are SGHVS and FQNEAQ. V lost 2 bases and J lost 0, with 5 bases in between. The CDR3 contains 13 residues. The CDR3 DNA sequence: TGTGCCAGCAGCTTACCCTCCTCCTACGAGCAGTACTTC. This codes for CASSLPSSYEQYF.

This clonotype was counted ten times or more. The library was prepared for alpha chains; this beta chain is a stray read, so its frequency means little. The V and J genes are TRBV20-1 and TRBJ1-1; D not resolved. The ends were cut back, 6 bases at V and 0 bases at J, with 11 bases in the middle. The CDR3 loop spans 13 amino acids. Germline CDR1 and CDR2: DFQATT and SNEGSKA (reference sequence). In DNA, the CDR3 is TGCAGTGCCCCGGGTCAGATGAACACTGAAGCTTTCTTT. Amino acid sequence: CSAPGQMNTEAFF.

This clonotype has ten or more counts. The size of this beta chain means little, since it is a stray read in a library made for alpha chains. The chain couples TRBV28 to TRBJ2-7; weak D call: TRBD1 (6 bases). This CDR3 region has 14 residues. Trimming took off 5 bases at V and 0 bases at J, with 11 bases between the two ends. Germline loops: CDR1 MDHEN, CDR2 SYDVKM. CDR3 DNA sequence: TGTGCCAGCAGTCTAGGGGGTTCCTCCTACGAGCAGTACTTC. It encodes CASSLGGSSYEQYF.

This clonotype has a count of ten or more. As an off-target read in a library built for alpha chains, this beta chain has a frequency of little significance. The rearrangement uses TRBV7-3 and TRBJ2-1; 7 bases map to TRBD1. The germline V gene has CDR1 SGHTA and CDR2 FQGTGA. The CDR3 consists of 15 residues. V lost 5 bases and J lost 6; bases outside the gene matches: 10. CDR3 residues: CASSVGTAYINEQFF. The CDR3 DNA sequence: TGTGCCAGCAGCGTCGGGACAGCATACATCAATGAGCAGTTCTTC. Using reference TRBV7-3 and TRBJ2-1 for the parts outside the CDR3, the full variable domain is GAGVSQTPSNKVTEKGKYVELRCDPISGHTALYWYRQSLGQGPEFLIYFQGTGAADDSGLPNDRFFAVRPEGSVSTLKIQRTERGDSAVYLCASSVGTAYINEQFFGPGTRLTVL.

This clonotype showed up many times. Because this beta chain is a stray read in a library intended to capture alpha chains, its abundance should not be given much weight. The rearrangement links TRBV28 to TRBJ2-4, with TRBD1 matching over 7 bases. Trimming cost V 7 bases and J 4 bases; bases outside gene matches: 4. The germline V gene has CDR1 MDHEN and CDR2 SYDVKM. This CDR3 has 13 residues. The CDR3 reads CASKGARKNIQYF. The CDR3 nucleotides read TGTGCCAGCAAGGGGGCGCGAAAAAACATTCAGTACTTC. Full variable domain (remainder filled in from reference TRBV28 and TRBJ2-4): DVKVTQSSRYLVKRTGEKVFLECVQDMDHENMFWYRQDPGLGLRLIYFSYDVKMKEKGDIPEGYSVSREKKERFSLILESASTNQTSMYLCASKGARKNIQYFGAGTRLSVL.

This clonotype was counted at least ten times. This beta chain was picked up by a library intended for alpha chains and is off target, so its count carries little meaning. The chain has TRBV20-1 and TRBJ2-5; D gene unclear. Trimming cost V 0 bases and J 3 bases, with 8 bases left between them. The CDR3 length is 13 residues. CDR1 DFQATT and CDR2 SNEGSKA come from the germline V gene (reference sequence). The chain's CDR3 is CSARDPAKETQYF. The CDR3, as DNA: TGCAGTGCTAGAGATCCGGCCAAAGAGACCCAGTACTTC.